This section outlines one T cell receptor (beta chain) sequence together with its context. Followed over time, Seattle patients had been enrolled while infection was active. The data were taken from a study of blood T cell repertoires in COVID-19. Across the study: Nucleic acid was either cDNA or gDNA, and it came from T cells, B-cell-depleted T cells, or PBMCs.

Trimming pared 1 base from V and 6 bases from J, leaving 13 bases between. The CDR3 consists of 14 residues. In the source study's methods: Nucleated cell counts were estimated from reference gene primer amplification. Some clones are missing from TCRdb's copy, which holds only in-frame ones; the method was immunoSEQ multiplex PCR. V and J calls and clone size are as listed in that table; D and trimming were resolved from the DNA. The sample contains about 220,000 clones, around 85% of which appear only once. The chain combines TRBV5-3 with TRBJ1-2; D is ambiguous. TRBV5-3 is given ORF status, its function remaining uncertain. The sequencing input was peripheral blood. The receptor was isolated from a woman aged 70-85 years with COVID-19, enrolled during active disease. The CDR3 sequence is CARSLCCTADGYTF. CDR3 DNA sequence: TGTGCCAGAAGCTTGTGCTGTACAGCGGATGGCTACACCTTC.